These 7 T cell receptor beta chains were all obtained from the same sample, sequenced in a study. TCRdb fed the 5' RACE reads into MiXCR, producing one record per CDR3 protein. The top ten hold approximately 2.1% of the sample, which has about 54,000 distinct CDR3 sequences, 17% seen once. Sequencing was performed on naive CD4+ T cells sorted from blood. Subset meaning: naive CD4+ T cells, CD4+CD45RA+CD25-. These receptors came from a female donor with breast cancer.

This clonotype has just a few counts. In nucleotides, the CDR3 is TGTGCCAGCAGCTTAGCGGGAGACACCGGGGAGCTGTTTTTT. This translates into CASSLAGDTGELFF. The chain couples TRBV7-3 to TRBJ2-2; 7 bases align to TRBD2. CDR1 SGHTA and CDR2 FQGTGA come from the germline V gene. The CDR3 sequence is 14 residues long. With 2 bases clipped from V and 3 bases from J, the junction kept 0 bases outside the gene matches.

This clonotype has ten or more counts. This chain uses TRBV12-3 or TRBV12-4 with TRBJ2-5; D gene ambiguous. The germline V and J ends were trimmed by 6 bases and 2 bases, with 10 bases remaining between them. The CDR3 spans 13 residues. CDR3 region: CASRSHSQETQYF. CDR3 bases: TGTGCCAGCAGATCCCACAGTCAAGAGACCCAGTACTTC.

Comments on this clonotype: A much larger clonotype is one base distant, so this may be a read error. The chain has TRBV4-2 and TRBJ1-2; no definite D call. The V end was cut by 0 bases, the J end by 7 bases, with 9 bases between. The CDR3 is made up of 13 amino acids. Germline values: CDR1 LGHNA, CDR2 YNFKEQ. In nucleotides, the CDR3 is TGTGCCAGCAGCCAAGAGGGAGGTGGTGGCTACACCTTC. Its translation is CASSQEGGGGYTF.

The sample holds many counts of this clonotype. J is TRBJ2-7 and V is TRBV6-6, with 13 bases that match TRBD2. Germline loops: CDR1 MNHNY, CDR2 SVGAGI (reference sequence). CDR3 size: 14 residues. V was clipped by 8 bases and J by 5 bases; unmatched bases: 6. The CDR3 sequence is CASRWTSGRDEQYF. The CDR3 nucleotides read TGTGCCAGCCGTTGGACTAGCGGGAGAGACGAGCAGTACTTC.

This clonotype showed up many times. J is TRBJ1-5 and V is TRBV20-1; D is perhaps TRBD1 (5 bases). CDR3 length: 16 residues. The germline V gene has CDR1 DFQATT and CDR2 SNEGSKA (reference sequence). V shed 3 bases and J shed 3 bases, with 18 bases lying between them. The chain's CDR3 is CSASSRDRRNNQPQHF. For the CDR3, the DNA is TGCAGTGCTAGCTCTAGAGACAGACGAAACAATCAGCCCCAGCATTTT.

This clonotype has just a few counts. The V gene is TRBV25-1, the J gene TRBJ1-6; D remains unclear. The V and J ends lost 2 bases and 7 bases respectively, with 12 bases between them. The CDR3 sequence is 15 residues long. The germline V gene has CDR1 MGHDK and CDR2 SYGVNS. CDR3 nucleotides: TGTGCCAGCAGTGAAGGGAACCCTTGGAATTCACCCCTCCACTTT. This codes for CASSEGNPWNSPLHF.

The chain carries TRBV4-2 and TRBJ1-4, with D possibly matching TRBD1 (5 bases). Trimming shortened V by 0 bases and J by 6 bases, and 8 bases separated the two germline ends. This CDR3 region has 14 residues. In germline, CDR1 is LGHNA, CDR2 YNFKEQ. The DNA for the CDR3 is TGTGCCAGCAGCCAAGATGGGACGGATGAAAAACTGTTTTTT. Translated, it gives CASSQDGTDEKLFF.